The rows below give T cell receptor beta chains drawn from one sample of a study of blood T cell repertoires in COVID-19. The repertoire was sequenced with immunoSEQ multiplex PCR; TCRdb's copy has only in-frame clones and lacks some. This table holds about 53,000 clones, 90% to 95% found once. Sequenced: peripheral blood. The receptors come from a human donor in a cohort sampled during active COVID-19. Both conserved end residues are part of each CDR3. A D gene is named only where the DNA matches it firmly. The listing skips clone size in some rows; elsewhere it reads once, few, many or a size class.

clone size,D gene,V gene,J gene,CDR3 DNA,CDR3 protein
once,TRBD2,TRBV24-1,TRBJ2-5,TGTGCCACCAGTGACCCCCCTCGGGCTAGCGGGAGCTCCGGGACCCAGTACTTC,CATSDPPRASGSSGTQYF
-,-,TRBV11-1,TRBJ1-1,TGTGCCAGCAGCTTAGGGGCAGGGGTCGGATACACTGAAGCTTTCTTT,CASSLGAGVGYTEAFF
-,TRBD1,TRBV5-6,TRBJ2-3,TGTGCCAGCAGCTTCGACAGGGGGCTAGGAGATACGCAGTATTTT,CASSFDRGLGDTQYF
-,-,TRBV5-8,TRBJ1-1,TGTGCCAGCAGCTTGAACAGAAACACTGAAGCTTTCTTT,CASSLNRNTEAFF
-,TRBD2,TRBV4-2,TRBJ2-1,TGTGCCAGCAGCCAAGGGTCTAGCGGGAGCAGTATTGAGCAGTTCTTC,CASSQGSSGSSIEQFF
few,TRBD1,TRBV7-9,TRBJ1-5,TGTGCCAGCAGCTCAGGGGGGAGCAATCAGCCCCAGCATTTT,CASSSGGSNQPQHF
-,TRBD2,TRBV7-8,TRBJ2-7,TGTGCCAGCAGTTCGAATGCGCGGGGGTACGAGCAGTACTTC,CASSSNARGYEQYF
-,-,TRBV19,TRBJ1-5,TGTGCCAGTATCAACAGCCACAATAGCAATCAGCCCCAGCATTTT,CASINSHNSNQPQHF
-,-,TRBV4-2,TRBJ2-1,TGTGCCAGCAGCCAAGGACTTTACGGGGAGGGGGGTGCGGATGAGCAGTTCTTC,CASSQGLYGEGGADEQFF
-,TRBD2,TRBV27,TRBJ2-5,TGTGCCAACTTATCCCCTCGCGGGGGGGAAGAGACCCAGTACTTC,CANLSPRGGEETQYF
-,TRBD2,TRBV2,TRBJ2-1,TGTGCCAGCAAGGGACGGCGACTAGCGGGATACAATGAGCAGTTCTTC,CASKGRRLAGYNEQFF
-,TRBD1,TRBV6-2/TRBV6-3,TRBJ1-2,TGTGCCAGCAGTTACGGCGGGACAGGGTACGGCTACACCTTC,CASSYGGTGYGYTF
-,-,TRBV28,TRBJ2-1,TGTGCCAGCAGTTTGGGGGCAGGGGTCTACAATGAGCAGTTCTTC,CASSLGAGVYNEQFF
-,-,TRBV5-1,TRBJ2-1,TGCGCCAGCAGCTCAGGACAGAGCTCCTACAATGAGCAGTTCTTC,CASSSGQSSYNEQFF
-,-,TRBV24-1,TRBJ1-5,TGTGCCACCAGTGGGGCAGTGGCGGGTCAGCCCCAGCATTTT,CATSGAVAGQPQHF
-,-,TRBV5-1,TRBJ2-5,TGCGCCAGCAGCTTGCAGGGGCAAGAGACCCAGTACTTC,CASSLQGQETQYF
-,-,TRBV5-6,TRBJ1-1,TGTGCCAGCAGCCCGGAGGGACTGAACACTGAAGCTTTCTTT,CASSPEGLNTEAFF
-,-,TRBV30,TRBJ1-2,TGTGCCTGGAGTGAGCAGGGAAGCTATGGCTACACCTTC,CAWSEQGSYGYTF
-,TRBD2,TRBV6-1,TRBJ2-1,TGTGCCAGCAGTGGGCCCGGACTAGCGTCGTACAATGAGCAGTTCTTC,CASSGPGLASYNEQFF
-,-,TRBV20-1,TRBJ2-3,TGCACCGGTACTTACACAGATACGCAGTATTTT,CTGTYTDTQYF
-,-,TRBV21-1,TRBJ2-1,TGTGCCAGCAGCTCCCAAACGCCTGACAGCCCGTACAATGAGCAGTTCTTC,CASSSQTPDSPYNEQFF
-,TRBD1,TRBV29-1,TRBJ1-1,TGCAGCGTTGAGGTCCAGGGGGCTGGGTACACTGAAGCTTTCTTT,CSVEVQGAGYTEAFF
-,-,TRBV28,TRBJ1-1,TGTGCCAGCAGTCCCCCCGACAGAAATACTGAAGCTTTCTTT,CASSPPDRNTEAFF
-,TRBD2,TRBV28,TRBJ2-3,TGTGCCAGCAGTACCCCGGGACTAGTCTACACAGATACGCAGTATTTT,CASSTPGLVYTDTQYF
-,-,TRBV12-3/TRBV12-4,TRBJ2-7,TGTGCCAGCAGTTTTGGGAGCTCCTACGAGCAGTACTTC,CASSFGSSYEQYF
-,-,TRBV6-5,TRBJ2-2,TGTGCCAGCGGCCGTTTGGGAGTAAACACCGGGGAGCTGTTTTTT,CASGRLGVNTGELFF
-,-,TRBV6-1,TRBJ1-1,TGTGCCAGCAGTGAGGACTGGGACATTTTCCGGACCAACCCTGAAGCTTTCTTT,CASSEDWDIFRTNPEAFF
-,TRBD1,TRBV27,TRBJ2-2,TGTGCCAGCAGCCGGGACCGCAGGGGGCCCCCGAACACCGGGGAGCTGTTTTTT,CASSRDRRGPPNTGELFF
-,TRBD1,TRBV5-1,TRBJ1-2,TGCGCCAGCAGCTTGGGGACAGGACCCTATGGCTACACCTTC,CASSLGTGPYGYTF
-,-,TRBV19,TRBJ2-3,TGTGCCAGTTCAAGAGCGGATACGCAGTATTTT,CASSRADTQYF
-,TRBD1,TRBV7-2,TRBJ2-1,TGTGCCAGCAGTCGGACAGGGCCCTTCAATGAGCAGTTCTTC,CASSRTGPFNEQFF
-,-,TRBV10-3,TRBJ1-1,TGTGCCATCAGTGAGCCTCCGATGGGGCTTATGAACACTGAAGCTTTCTTT,CAISEPPMGLMNTEAFF
-,TRBD2,TRBV3-1/TRBV3-2,TRBJ2-1,TGTGCCAGCAGCCAAAAGACTAGCGGATACTACAATGAGCAGTTCTTC,CASSQKTSGYYNEQFF
-,-,TRBV5-6,TRBJ2-3,TGTGCCAGCAGCCCGGGACACTTACTAGGCACAGATACGCAGTATTTT,CASSPGHLLGTDTQYF
-,TRBD1,TRBV5-6,TRBJ2-2,TGTGCCAGCAGCTTCCCGCGACAGGGCGGAAGCACCGGGGAGCTGTTTTTT,CASSFPRQGGSTGELFF
-,-,TRBV6-5,TRBJ1-5,TGTGCCAGCAGTAGCGGTGTCCAGCCCCAGCATTTT,CASSSGVQPQHF
-,TRBD1,TRBV3-1/TRBV3-2,TRBJ1-1,TGTGCCAGCAGCCATTACTCCCGGGACAGGATGAACACTGAAGCTTTCTTT,CASSHYSRDRMNTEAFF
-,TRBD1,TRBV9,TRBJ1-1,TGTGCCAGCAGCGTAGCCGGACAGGGTGAGACTGAAGCTTTCTTT,CASSVAGQGETEAFF
-,-,TRBV7-2,TRBJ2-2,TGTGCCAGCAGCCCCCAGACAGTTACCGGGGAGCTGTTTTTT,CASSPQTVTGELFF
-,TRBD2,TRBV5-1,TRBJ2-7,TGCGCCAGCAGCACGAACGGCCGGGACTACACCTACGAGCAGTACTTC,CASSTNGRDYTYEQYF
-,TRBD1,TRBV6-2/TRBV6-3,TRBJ1-1,TGTGCCAGCAGCCGGGACAGGGGAGGAACTGAAGCTTTCTTT,CASSRDRGGTEAFF
-,TRBD1,TRBV4-3,TRBJ2-5,TGCGCCAGCAGCCGCCTACAGGGGGCGCGGGTTGAGACCCAGTACTTC,CASSRLQGARVETQYF
few,-,TRBV4-1,TRBJ2-2,TGCGCCAGCAGCCAAGATACATTATATGAGGCCGGGGAGCTGTTTTTT,CASSQDTLYEAGELFF
-,TRBD1,TRBV7-2,TRBJ2-2,TGTGCCAGCAGCCTAACCGGGACAGCGAACACCGGGGAGCTGTTTTTT,CASSLTGTANTGELFF
-,-,TRBV3-1/TRBV3-2,TRBJ2-3,TGTGCCAGCAATCCTCAGGGTAGCACAGATACGCAGTATTTT,CASNPQGSTDTQYF
-,TRBD1,TRBV7-6,TRBJ2-1,TGTGCCAGTGGACAGGGGATCTACAATGAGCAGTTCTTC,CASGQGIYNEQFF
few,-,TRBV7-2,TRBJ1-1,TGTGCCAGCAGTTTTCCGGGATCTGAAGCTTTCTTT,CASSFPGSEAFF
-,TRBD2,TRBV3-1/TRBV3-2,TRBJ2-5,TGTGCCAGCAGCCAAGAGGGACCGGGACTAAGCGATTGGGGGTTCGAGACCCAGTACTTC,CASSQEGPGLSDWGFETQYF
-,-,TRBV27,TRBJ2-1,TGTGCCAGCAGTAAGCTCAGGATAGCGAGCTACAATGAGCAGTTCTTC,CASSKLRIASYNEQFF
-,-,TRBV21-1,TRBJ1-6,TGTGCCACCCAAGGGGGCACAGGCTCCATCGGTTCACCCCTCCACTTT,CATQGGTGSIGSPLHF
-,-,TRBV11-3,TRBJ2-3,TGTGCCAGCAGCCCCCCCCCGGGAAGGGGGACAGATACGCAGTATTTT,CASSPPPGRGTDTQYF
-,TRBD2,TRBV2,TRBJ2-1,TGTGCCAGCAGTGGGGGAGTAGCGGGAGTTCTCTACAATGAGCAGTTCTTC,CASSGGVAGVLYNEQFF
-,-,TRBV6-2/TRBV6-3,TRBJ1-1,TGTGCCAGCAGCTATGTTGGTGCGGACACTGAAGCTTTCTTT,CASSYVGADTEAFF
-,-,TRBV4-3,TRBJ1-4,TGCGCCAGCAGCCAACAAACCCGAGACATCCTTTTTTTT,CASSQQTRDILFF
-,-,TRBV11-3,TRBJ2-1,TGTGCCAGCAGCTCCGGGGACAATGAGCAGTTCTTC,CASSSGDNEQFF
-,-,TRBV4-1,TRBJ2-2,TGCGCCAGCACCACTTTTAGCGGCTCGGTCACCGGGGAGCTGTTTTTT,CASTTFSGSVTGELFF
-,-,TRBV20-1,TRBJ2-7,TGCAGTGCTAGTGCTCCCCCGCAGTACTTC,CSASAPPQYF
-,-,TRBV18,TRBJ2-4,TGTGCCAGCTCACGGACAGCAAGTGGGATAGCCAAAAACATTCAGTACTTC,CASSRTASGIAKNIQYF
once,-,TRBV28,TRBJ1-1,TGTGCCAGCAGTTTGCTATTCGATAAGAACACTGAAGCTTTCTTT,CASSLLFDKNTEAFF